One sample yielded the 32 T cell receptor beta chains listed below, sequenced in a study of T cell responses to AZD1222 COVID-19 vaccine. TCRdb keeps only in-frame clones here, not all; method: immunoSEQ multiplex PCR. The sample contains 65,000 to 70,000 clones, approximately 85% of which appear only once. This material consisted of peripheral blood, taken on day 0 of AZD1222 vaccination. The receptors come from an adult in good health.

V is TRBV11-3 and J is TRBJ2-7; 14 bases are shared with TRBD2. Unmatched junction bases numbered 7, after V lost 5 bases and J lost 4 bases. The CDR3 covers 16 residues. Germline CDR1 and CDR2: SGHNT and YENEEA. The CDR3 here is CASSLRLAGGPYEQYF. The CDR3 nucleotides are TGTGCCAGCAGCCTCCGACTAGCGGGGGGGCCATACGAGCAGTACTTC. The full variable domain, with the rest looked up from reference TRBV11-3 and TRBJ2-7, is EAGVVQSPRYKIIEKKQPVAFWCNPISGHNTLYWYLQNLGQGPELLIRYENEEAVDDSQLPKDRFSAERLKGVDSTLKIQPAELGDSAVYLCASSLRLAGGPYEQYFGPGTRLTVT.

This chain uses TRBV6-2 or TRBV6-3 with TRBJ1-5, with D unclear. Looked up from germline, CDR1 is MNHEY and CDR2 is SVGEGT. The CDR3 runs to 12 residues. V shed 5 bases and J shed 3 bases, with 5 bases lying between them. The CDR3 protein is CASSTTNQPQHF. CDR3 nucleotide sequence: TGTGCCAGCAGTACCACCAATCAGCCCCAGCATTTT.

This chain joins TRBV9 and TRBJ1-4; D call uncertain. Trimming left V 0 bases short and J 8 bases short, with 14 bases between. The CDR3 length is 15 residues. Germline V lookup: CDR1 SGDLS, CDR2 YYNGEE. The CDR3 sequence is CASSVEEHPAEKLFF. The CDR3 DNA is TGTGCCAGCAGCGTAGAGGAGCACCCGGCCGAAAAACTGTTTTTT.

The table lists this clone with a few counts. The chain uses TRBV7-9 and TRBJ1-2; no reliable D call. With 5 bases removed from V and 2 bases from J, the gap between germline ends came to 6 bases. This CDR3 region has 12 residues. Germline V CDR1 and CDR2: SEHNR, FQNEAQ (reference sequence). CDR3 loop: CASSPWNYGYTF. CDR3 coding DNA: TGTGCCAGCAGCCCCTGGAACTATGGCTACACCTTC.

This clone was seen a single time. The chain employs TRBV5-4 and TRBJ1-6, with 9 bases identical to TRBD1. The CDR3 is made up of 16 amino acids. Per the germline V gene, CDR1 is SGHNT and CDR2 is YYREEE (reference sequence). Trimming at V came to 4 bases and at J to 5 bases, leaving 7 bases not matched to a gene. The CDR3 protein is CASSLAGTGNNSPLHF. CDR3 nucleotides: TGTGCCAGCAGCCTCGCCGGGACAGGGAATAATTCACCCCTCCACTTT.

In its sample, this clone was seen once. The chain uses TRBV30 and TRBJ1-3; D not resolved. Germline CDR1 reads GTSNPN; CDR2 reads SVGIG (reference sequence). The CDR3 is made up of 13 amino acids. The V end was cut by 2 bases, the J end by 1 base, with 6 bases between. The DNA of the CDR3 is TGTGCCTGGAGTTTGGTTTCTGGAAACACCATATATTTT. This codes for CAWSLVSGNTIYF.

The J gene is TRBJ2-1, the V gene TRBV29-1; TRBD2 aligns across 12 bases. CDR3 size: 14 residues. The V gene end was trimmed by 5 bases and the J gene end by 9 bases; junction bases not matched to a gene: 8. Germline V lookup: CDR1 SQVTM, CDR2 ANQGSEA. The CDR3 sequence is CSVQLAGGRGEQFF. DNA of the CDR3: TGCAGCGTTCAACTAGCGGGGGGCCGAGGTGAGCAGTTCTTC.

DNA for the CDR3: TGTGCCAGCAGTAAGGGGTACGAGCAGTACTTC. It translates to CASSKGYEQYF. The chain has TRBV12-3 or TRBV12-4 and TRBJ2-7; maybe TRBD1 (5 bases). Trimming cost V 5 bases and J 4 bases, with 6 bases left between them. The CDR3 is 11 residues long.

By proportion, this clone is medium-sized. The gene calls are TRBV2 and TRBJ1-6; maybe TRBD1 (6 bases). There are 13 residues in the CDR3. Germline V CDR1 and CDR2: SNHLY, FYNNEI. Deletions cut 6 bases from V and 7 bases from J, with 10 bases between. As DNA, the CDR3 is TGTGCCAGCAGGCGGACAGCCAATTCACCCCTCCACTTT. It is translated as CASRRTANSPLHF.

The chain combines TRBV12-3 or TRBV12-4 with TRBJ2-7, with TRBD1 as a possible D gene (6 bases). The length of the CDR3 is 13 residues. V lost 3 bases and J 5 bases, leaving 11 bases between the germline ends. For the CDR3, the DNA is TGTGCCAGCAGTTTTGGGCAGGGGAACGAGCAGTACTTC. Translated, it gives CASSFGQGNEQYF.

The gene calls are TRBV5-1 and TRBJ2-5, with D uncertain. Germline V gene sequence: CDR1 SGHRS, CDR2 YFSETQ. The length of the CDR3 is 13 residues. Deletions cut 2 bases from V and 2 bases from J, with 7 bases between. CDR3 DNA sequence: TGCGCCAGCAGCTTAGACGGACAAGAGACCCAGTACTTC. This gives the protein CASSLDGQETQYF.

The chain combines TRBV7-9 with TRBJ2-5, with D unclear. The V gene lost 2 bases and the J gene lost 8 bases, with 12 bases spanning the gap. The CDR3 covers 13 residues. The germline gives CDR1 SEHNR, CDR2 FQNEAQ (reference sequence). The CDR3 DNA sequence: TGTGCCAGCAGCTTATTCAGTGAGCCTACCCAGTACTTC. Translation: CASSLFSEPTQYF.

This chain joins TRBV19 and TRBJ1-5; TRBD1 might be the D (5 bases). V lost 7 bases, J lost 5 bases, and 15 bases lay in between. The CDR3 has 14 amino acids. From germline, CDR1 is LNHDA and CDR2 SQIVND (reference sequence). The CDR3 sequence: CASTSVQDHQPQHF. The CDR3 region has the DNA TGTGCCAGTACCTCGGTACAGGACCATCAGCCCCAGCATTTT.

This clone was counted between two and nine times. V is TRBV5-1 and J is TRBJ1-4, with D possibly matching TRBD1 (6 bases). V was pared by 6 bases and J by 4 bases, with 16 bases between. Germline CDR1 SGHRS, CDR2 YFSETQ. The CDR3 has 15 amino acids. CDR3 sequence reads: CASTPVGGFNEKLFF. The CDR3 region has the DNA TGCGCCAGCACCCCGGTGGGGGGCTTTAATGAAAAACTGTTTTTT.

This clone was recorded once. Mismatch with germline at one junction end may stem from a read error. The chain has TRBV7-7 and TRBJ2-3; D gene uncertain. Germline lookup yields CDR1 SSHAT and CDR2 FNYEAQ (reference sequence). The CDR3 has 15 amino acids. CDR3 region: CASSLGAISTDTQYF. CDR3 in DNA: TGTGCTAGCAGCTTAGGTGCAATTAGCACAGATACGCAGTATTTT.

By sample fraction, this clone is medium-sized. The rearrangement links TRBV4-1 to TRBJ1-6; D is ambiguous. Trimming shortened V by 4 bases and J by 7 bases, and 17 bases separated the two germline ends. The germline gives CDR1 MGHRA, CDR2 YSYEKL. This CDR3 has 16 amino acids. The CDR3 DNA follows: TGCGCCAGCAGCCCATCCCCCGGAATCGAGAATTCACCCCTCCACTTT. Translated: CASSPSPGIENSPLHF.

The chain is built from TRBV5-1 and TRBJ2-5, with D unresolved. V lost 1 base, J lost 2 bases, and 9 bases lay in between. Germline lookup yields CDR1 SGHRS and CDR2 YFSETQ. The CDR3 is 14 amino acids. CDR3 bases: TGCGCCAGCAGCTTGTGGCAGAAACAAGAGACCCAGTACTTC. Protein: CASSLWQKQETQYF.

The chain recombines TRBV2 with TRBJ1-6; 11 bases are shared with TRBD1. With 3 bases clipped from V and 6 bases from J, the junction kept 1 base outside the gene matches. This CDR3 has 15 amino acids. The germline CDR1 and CDR2 sequences are SNHLY and FYNNEI. CDR3 protein: CASSEDRGLNSPLHF. In DNA form, the CDR3 reads TGTGCCAGCAGTGAGGACAGGGGGCTTAATTCACCCCTCCACTTT.

CDR3 DNA sequence: TGCGCCAGCAGGTTCCTAGCGGACTACAATGAGCAGTTCTTC. Translating gives CASRFLADYNEQFF. The gene calls are TRBV5-1 and TRBJ2-1; 7 nucleotides match TRBD2. CDR3 size: 14 residues. Losses at the gene ends were 5 bases for V and 3 bases for J; bases not matched to a gene: 5. Germline V lookup: CDR1 SGHRS, CDR2 YFSETQ.

The CDR3 is CASRGDSNQPQHF. CDR3 nucleotides: TGTGCCAGCAGAGGGGATAGCAATCAGCCCCAGCATTTT. The V call is TRBV18, the J call TRBJ1-5; TRBD1 is a possible D gene (5 bases). This CDR3 has 13 residues. The ends were cut back, 8 bases at V and 0 bases at J, with 8 bases in the middle. Germline V gene lookup returns CDR1 KGHSH and CDR2 LQKENI.

This sequence joins TRBV11-2 and TRBJ1-6, with D hard to call. Germline V CDR1 and CDR2: SGHAT, FQNNGV. V was cut by 4 bases and J by 8 bases, with 12 bases left in between. There are 14 residues in the CDR3. The CDR3 bases are TGTGCCAGCAGCTCGCCCCGGGAGGATTCACCCCTCCACTTT. Its translation is CASSSPREDSPLHF.

V usage is TRBV6-2 or TRBV6-3 and J usage is TRBJ1-2; no clear D. The V end was cut by 3 bases, the J end by 2 bases, with 10 bases between. Germline CDR1 is MNHEY and CDR2 is SVGEGT. CDR3 size: 14 residues. In nucleotides, the CDR3 is TGTGCCAGCAGTTATACGGGCTCGAACTATGGCTACACCTTC. Its protein product is CASSYTGSNYGYTF.

The chain has TRBV11-1 and TRBJ1-1, with D perhaps TRBD1 (6 bases). V dropped 3 bases and J dropped 1 base, with 15 bases sitting between them. The CDR3 is 16 residues long. Germline CDR1 is SGHAT and CDR2 is FQDESV (reference sequence). This chain's CDR3 is CASSLDRPHPNTEAFF. The CDR3 DNA follows: TGTGCCAGCAGCTTGGACAGACCCCACCCGAACACTGAAGCTTTCTTT.

The chain has TRBV5-4 and TRBJ2-7; D is possibly TRBD1 or TRBD2 (6 bases each). Germline CDR1 SGHNT, CDR2 YYREEE (reference sequence). This CDR3 spans 18 amino acids. V gave up 0 bases and J gave up 1 base, with 20 bases separating them. The CDR3 sequence: CASSLEGGAGGYSYEQYF. The CDR3 DNA reads as TGTGCCAGCAGCTTGGAGGGGGGAGCCGGGGGCTATTCCTACGAGCAGTACTTC. Complete variable domain (other parts from reference TRBV5-4 and TRBJ2-7): ETGVTQSPTHLIKTRGQQVTLRCSSQSGHNTVSWYQQALGQGPQFIFQYYREEENGRGNFPPRFSGLQFPNYSSELNVNALELDDSALYLCASSLEGGAGGYSYEQYFGPGTRLTVT.

This clone has only one observation. The chain couples TRBV7-9 to TRBJ1-2; 9 bases line up with TRBD1. The CDR3 spans 15 residues. The junction had 6 bases not matched to a gene; V was cut back by 3 bases and J by 4 bases. Germline CDR1 and CDR2: SEHNR and FQNEAQ (reference sequence). The CDR3 here is CASSLTTGGGYGYTF. In DNA, the CDR3 is TGTGCCAGCAGCTTGACGACAGGGGGAGGCTATGGCTACACCTTC.

The rearrangement joins TRBV3-1 (or the pseudogene TRBV3-2) to TRBJ1-1, with D possibly TRBD1 on 5 matching bases. The CDR3 extends over 13 amino acids. V was pared by 1 base and J by 4 bases, with 7 bases between. The V gene's germline CDR1 is LGHDT and CDR2 YNNKEL (reference sequence). CDR3 in amino acids: CASSQAGITEAFF. The CDR3 nucleotides are TGTGCCAGCAGCCAAGCAGGGATCACTGAAGCTTTCTTT.

J is TRBJ2-7 and V is TRBV9; 10 nucleotides agree with TRBD2. The CDR3 totals 15 residues. Looked up from germline, CDR1 is SGDLS and CDR2 is YYNGEE. The V and J ends lost 0 bases and 3 bases, in that order; junction bases with no gene match: 3. The chain's CDR3 is CASSVEASGGYEQYF. CDR3 sequence (DNA): TGTGCCAGCAGCGTAGAGGCTAGCGGGGGCTACGAGCAGTACTTC.

The rearrangement links TRBV6-5 to TRBJ2-1, with 7 bases lining up with TRBD2. The CDR3 sequence is 14 residues long. J lost 2 bases, V lost 5 bases, and 3 bases had no gene match. CDR1 is MNHEY and CDR2 is SVGAGI in the germline V gene. CDR3 DNA sequence: TGTGCCAGCAGTACCCTAGCGGCCTACAATGAGCAGTTCTTC. It codes for CASSTLAAYNEQFF.

This chain connects TRBV11-2 to TRBJ2-7; D gene ambiguous. The CDR3 is made up of 14 amino acids. Per germline, CDR1 SGHAT and CDR2 FQNNGV. With 1 base removed from V and 4 bases from J, the gap between germline ends came to 11 bases. CDR3 nucleotides: TGTGCCAGCAGCTTAGGACGAGACGGATACGAGCAGTACTTC. This sequence encodes CASSLGRDGYEQYF.

V gene TRBV4-2 combines with J gene TRBJ1-4; a weak D match, TRBD1 (6 bases). Germline V gene lookup returns CDR1 LGHNA and CDR2 YNFKEQ. Trimming took 0 bases from V and 5 from J, leaving 10 bases between them. The CDR3 runs 15 residues. In DNA, the CDR3 is TGTGCCAGCAGCCAAGACCTAAGGGGGAATGAAAAACTGTTTTTT. Protein product: CASSQDLRGNEKLFF.

This chain connects TRBV7-3 to TRBJ2-3; D is unresolved. CDR1 is SGHTA, CDR2 FQGTGA, per germline. The CDR3 extends over 14 amino acids. Trimming removed 1 base at V and 2 bases at J, with 7 bases between. The CDR3 DNA reads as TGTGCCAGCAGCTTAAATGTTAACACAGATACGCAGTATTTT. This codes for CASSLNVNTDTQYF.

This rearrangement joins TRBV20-1 to TRBJ1-2; D not resolved. This CDR3 comprises 11 residues. V lost 6 bases, J lost 6 bases, and 11 bases lay in between. Germline CDR1 is DFQATT and CDR2 is SNEGSKA (reference sequence). The CDR3 DNA follows: TGCAGTGCCCCTGATGGGCATGGCTACACCTTC. Protein product: CSAPDGHGYTF.